These T cell receptor beta chains were read from a single sample in a study of blood T cells in healthy people across ages. Each CDR3 protein is one row after TCRdb ran MiXCR on the 5' RACE reads. The sample holds over 600,000 distinct CDR3 sequences; less than 60% are singletons and the top ten take around 18%. Sequenced material: blood. These receptors were taken from a man older than 75 in good health. The CDR3 runs from the conserved cysteine through the conserved F or W. The D gene is left open where the match is weak. A clone size is listed for some rows: how often the clone was seen (once, few, many), or a class if it is expanded.

v_call	d_call	clone_size	j_call	cdr3_aa	cdr3_nt
TRBV13	TRBD1	-	TRBJ2-7	CASSPDRDSYEQYF	TGTGCCAGCAGCCCCGACAGGGACTCCTACGAGCAGTACTTC
TRBV7-2	-	few	TRBJ2-5	CASSRPGPTAQYF	TGTGCCAGCAGCCGGCCGGGGCCAACCGCCCAGTACTTC
TRBV7-2	TRBD1	few	TRBJ2-7	CASRSGTGLYEQYF	TGTGCCAGCAGATCCGGGACAGGGCTCTACGAGCAGTACTTC
TRBV30	TRBD2	-	TRBJ2-7	CAWSIGLAADGYEQYF	TGTGCCTGGAGTATTGGACTAGCGGCAGACGGCTACGAGCAGTACTTC
TRBV11-2	-	-	TRBJ2-3	CASSLSTIYTDTQYF	TGTGCCAGCAGCTTATCCACAATTTACACAGATACGCAGTATTTT
TRBV7-6	TRBD1	-	TRBJ2-4	CASSLIPGTGTGGRSIQYF	TGTGCCAGCAGCTTAATACCCGGAACAGGGACAGGGGGTCGGAGCATTCAGTACTTC
TRBV12-3/TRBV12-4	-	-	TRBJ1-2	CASSRQGNGYTF	TGTGCCAGCAGCCGTCAGGGGAACGGCTACACCTTC
TRBV20-1	-	few	TRBJ2-5	CSVKAGVEETQYF	TGCAGTGTTAAGGCCGGGGTAGAAGAGACCCAGTACTTC
TRBV7-2	-	-	TRBJ2-1	CASSFLRGPYNEQFF	TGTGCCAGCAGCTTCCTCCGGGGTCCCTACAATGAGCAGTTCTTC
TRBV19	TRBD1	-	TRBJ2-1	CASRGTDLSSYNEQFF	TGTGCCAGTAGAGGGACAGACCTTAGTTCCTACAATGAGCAGTTCTTC
TRBV4-2	TRBD2	-	TRBJ2-5	CASSRARGGEETQYF	TGTGCCAGCAGCCGCGCTCGGGGGGGTGAAGAGACCCAGTACTTC
TRBV7-2	-	few	TRBJ2-6	CASSLRQDVSGANVLTF	TGTGCCAGCAGCTTAAGACAGGACGTCTCTGGGGCCAACGTCCTGACTTTC
TRBV2	-	few	TRBJ2-7	CASSEAGQQGSQYF	TGTGCCAGCAGTGAGGCTGGGCAGCAAGGGTCCCAGTACTTC
TRBV28	-	-	TRBJ2-1	CASSLPGASYNEQFF	TGTGCCAGCAGTTTACCGGGAGCCTCCTACAATGAGCAGTTCTTC
TRBV7-2	-	-	TRBJ2-1	CASSLAVAAQFF	TGTGCCAGCAGCTTAGCGGTAGCGGCGCAGTTCTTC
TRBV7-2	-	few	TRBJ2-1	CASSFTGGLYNEQFF	TGTGCCAGCAGCTTCACGGGGGGCCTATACAATGAGCAGTTCTTC
TRBV6-2/TRBV6-3	-	-	TRBJ2-3	CASSYYSGNSGTQYF	TGTGCCAGCAGTTACTATAGCGGAAACTCCGGTACGCAGTATTTT
TRBV11-3	-	-	TRBJ2-3	CASSLDGRDTETQYF	TGTGCCAGCAGCTTAGACGGCAGGGACACAGAAACGCAGTATTTT
TRBV20-1	TRBD1	-	TRBJ1-5	CSASGRGRGMRNQPQHF	TGCAGTGCTAGTGGCAGGGGGCGGGGGATGCGCAATCAGCCCCAGCATTTT
TRBV5-1	-	few	TRBJ1-1	CASSSGTQNTEAFF	TGCGCCAGCAGTTCAGGGACCCAGAACACTGAAGCTTTCTTT
TRBV6-1	TRBD1	-	TRBJ2-1	CASGMGLVGTGGSYNEQFF	TGTGCCAGCGGCATGGGCCTTGTGGGGACAGGGGGCTCCTACAATGAGCAGTTCTTC
TRBV5-1	TRBD1	few	TRBJ2-7	CASSFKGQGSEQYF	TGCGCCAGCAGCTTTAAGGGACAGGGATCCGAGCAGTACTTC
TRBV12-3/TRBV12-4	TRBD2	many	TRBJ2-1	CASRLAGSYNEQFF	TGTGCCAGCAGACTAGCGGGTTCCTACAATGAGCAGTTCTTC
TRBV7-2	-	-	TRBJ2-3	CASSPWTGGKSDTQYF	TGTGCCAGCAGCCCCTGGACAGGAGGGAAATCAGATACGCAGTATTTT
TRBV4-2	-	-	TRBJ2-1	CASSHDSLGDEQFF	TGTGCCAGCAGCCACGACTCACTTGGGGATGAGCAGTTCTTC
TRBV3-1	TRBD2	few	TRBJ2-3	CASSQGPAGADTQYF	TGTGCCAGCAGCCAAGGGCCAGCGGGAGCGGATACGCAGTATTTT
TRBV7-2	TRBD2	few	TRBJ2-7	CASSSAWREGYEQYF	TGTGCCAGCAGTTCGGCGTGGCGGGAGGGCTACGAGCAGTACTTC
TRBV19	TRBD1	-	TRBJ2-3	CASSNRDRGDAQYF	TGTGCCAGTAGCAACCGGGACAGAGGGGATGCGCAGTATTTT
TRBV20-1	TRBD2	-	TRBJ2-7	CSAGLASRRTYEQYF	TGCAGTGCCGGACTAGCGAGCCGACGAACCTACGAGCAGTACTTC
TRBV7-3	TRBD2	few	TRBJ2-1	CASSPKTSRIYNEQFF	TGTGCCAGCAGCCCGAAGACTAGCAGAATCTACAATGAGCAGTTCTTC
TRBV11-2	-	few	TRBJ2-3	CASSKRGPRTDTQYF	TGTGCCAGCAGCAAACGCGGGCCAAGGACAGATACGCAGTATTTT
TRBV3-1	-	-	TRBJ2-5	CASSQVLGPQETQYF	TGTGCCAGCAGCCAAGTTTTGGGTCCCCAAGAGACCCAGTACTTC
TRBV28	TRBD1	-	TRBJ1-4	CASSSPKTGGEWGDNEKLFF	TGTGCCAGCAGTTCCCCAAAGACAGGGGGCGAATGGGGGGATAATGAAAAACTGTTTTTT
TRBV6-1	-	-	TRBJ2-1	CASSPGPGLQFF	TGTGCCAGCAGCCCGGGGCCAGGGTTGCAGTTCTTC
TRBV4-3	-	-	TRBJ2-1	CASSQEVWDPRREQFF	TGCGCCAGCAGCCAAGAAGTTTGGGACCCTCGGCGTGAGCAGTTCTTC
TRBV25-1	TRBD1	-	TRBJ1-2	CASSEPGQDMNGYTF	TGTGCCAGCAGTGAGCCGGGACAGGATATGAACGGCTACACCTTC
TRBV20-1	TRBD1	-	TRBJ2-5	CSASTDRGETQYF	TGCAGTGCCTCAACGGACAGGGGAGAGACCCAGTACTTC
TRBV7-3	-	-	TRBJ2-5	CAGSLAGPGAVETQYF	TGTGCCGGCAGCTTAGCTGGGCCGGGGGCCGTAGAGACCCAGTACTTC
TRBV24-1	-	many	TRBJ2-1	CATSVESGLSYNEQFF	TGTGCCACCAGTGTCGAGAGCGGACTCTCCTACAATGAGCAGTTCTTC
TRBV6-5	-	-	TRBJ1-6	CASSSDRFSPLHF	TGTGCCAGCAGTTCGGACAGATTTTCACCCCTCCACTTT
TRBV28	TRBD1	-	TRBJ2-5	CATHDRGQETQYF	TGTGCCACCCATGACAGGGGCCAAGAGACCCAGTACTTC
TRBV27	TRBD2	few	TRBJ2-7	CASSRTSGSLNEQYF	TGTGCCAGCAGTCGGACTAGCGGGAGTCTGAACGAGCAGTACTTC
TRBV6-1	-	once	TRBJ2-5	CASRLRQETQYF	TGTGCCAGTCGTCTGCGGCAAGAGACCCAGTACTTC
TRBV3-1	TRBD1	few	TRBJ1-6	CASSQEDRVHSPLHF	TGTGCCAGCAGCCAAGAGGACAGGGTTCATTCACCCCTCCACTTT
TRBV7-7	-	-	TRBJ2-1	CASSPQGLGSVDEQFF	TGTGCTAGCAGCCCCCAGGGTCTAGGGTCTGTAGATGAGCAGTTCTTC
TRBV20-1	TRBD2	few	TRBJ2-7	CSASKLAGGRAYEQYF	TGCAGTGCTAGCAAGCTAGCGGGAGGCAGAGCCTACGAGCAGTACTTC